These 20 T cell receptor beta chains came from one sample sequenced in a study of shared clonotypes between healthy human individuals. Selected positively for CCR7 and CD45RO-negative, naive CD8 cells excluded terminally differentiated effector memory CD45RA+ cells. Measured with immunoSEQ multiplex PCR; TCRdb has only the in-frame clones, and not every one. The table records about 580,000 clones, about 98% of them present only once. The specimen sequenced was naive CD8+ T cells sorted from blood. These receptors were taken from a man aged 25 to 40 in good health.

The chain joins TRBV10-2 to TRBJ2-7, with D perhaps TRBD1 (6 bases). Between the trimmed V and J ends, which lost 2 bases and 3 bases, there was a span of 8 bases. This CDR3 has 13 amino acids. Germline V gives CDR1 WSHSY, CDR2 SAAADI. DNA of the CDR3: TGCGCCAGCAGTGAGACGGACAGCTACGAGCAGTACTTC. The encoded protein is CASSETDSYEQYF.

The chain carries TRBV5-6 and TRBJ2-7; tentative D call: TRBD2 (6 bases). V lost 0 bases and J lost 3, with 10 bases in between. In germline, CDR1 is SGHDT, CDR2 YYEEEE. CDR3 length: 14 amino acids. Here the CDR3 reads CASSLAAGYYEQYF. The CDR3 coding sequence is TGTGCCAGCAGCTTGGCCGCGGGATACTACGAGCAGTACTTC.

Only one count was recorded for this clone. V usage is TRBV11-2 and J usage is TRBJ1-1; 12 bases fit TRBD1. Per the germline V gene, CDR1 is SGHAT and CDR2 is FQNNGV. V lost 5 bases to trimming and J lost 3 bases; unmatched junction nucleotides: 13. This CDR3 comprises 18 residues. The CDR3 sequence: CASSRGRDRGLEDTEAFF. The CDR3 nucleotides read TGTGCCAGCAGCCGAGGCCGGGACAGGGGGCTCGAGGACACTGAAGCTTTCTTT.

The chain combines TRBV5-1 with TRBJ2-2, with 7 bases identical to TRBD1. J was trimmed by 0 bases and V by 1 base; bases with no gene match: 6. This CDR3 region has 17 residues. The germline V gene encodes CDR1 SGHRS and CDR2 YFSETQ. DNA of the CDR3: TGCGCCAGCAGCTTGCTCCCCGGGACAGCGAACACCGGGGAGCTGTTTTTT. Amino acid sequence: CASSLLPGTANTGELFF. The full variable domain, rest sourced from reference TRBV5-1 and TRBJ2-2, is KAGVTQTPRYLIKTRGQQVTLSCSPISGHRSVSWYQQTPGQGLQFLFEYFSETQRNKGNFPGRFSGRQFSNSRSEMNVSTLELGDSALYLCASSLLPGTANTGELFFGEGSRLTVL.

The chain couples TRBV19 to TRBJ2-1; D is possibly TRBD2 (5 bases). Per germline, CDR1 LNHDA and CDR2 SQIVND (reference sequence). V was trimmed by 8 bases and J by 8 bases, leaving 13 bases between them. The CDR3 contains 12 residues. Written as DNA, the CDR3 is TGTGCCAGTGGAGTTAGCGTCTATGAGCAGTTCTTC. Its translation: CASGVSVYEQFF. Full variable domain (remainder filled in from reference TRBV19 and TRBJ2-1): DGGITQSPKYLFRKEGQNVTLSCEQNLNHDAMYWYRQDPGQGLRLIYYSQIVNDFQKGDIAEGYSVSREKKESFPLTVTSAQKNPTAFYLCASGVSVYEQFFGPGTRLTVL.

The chain joins TRBV6-1 to TRBJ1-2; 7 bases map to TRBD1. This CDR3 comprises 19 residues. CDR1 MNHNS and CDR2 SASEGT come from the germline V gene. V dropped 2 bases and J dropped 4; count of bases not matched to a gene: 19. The CDR3: CASSEFVRGFYFSTYGYTF. DNA of the CDR3: TGTGCCAGCAGTGAATTTGTCAGGGGGTTTTACTTCTCCACCTATGGCTACACCTTC.

This chain links TRBV4-3 with TRBJ2-7; D not resolved. CDR3 length: 14 amino acids. V was trimmed by 1 base and J by 0 bases, leaving 7 bases between them. Germline CDR1 is LGHNA and CDR2 is YSLEER. CDR3 loop: CASSQVPDSYEQYF. The DNA for the CDR3 is TGCGCCAGCAGCCAAGTTCCAGACTCCTACGAGCAGTACTTC.

The chain links TRBV4-1 to TRBJ2-1; perhaps TRBD2 as D (6 bases). The CDR3 loop spans 17 amino acids. The germline V gene has CDR1 MGHRA and CDR2 YSYEKL. V lost 0 bases and J 5 bases, leaving 17 bases between the germline ends. CDR3 in amino acids: CASSQDYEGGFNNEQFF. In DNA form, the CDR3 reads TGCGCCAGCAGCCAAGATTACGAGGGAGGATTCAACAATGAGCAGTTCTTC.

This chain links TRBV27 with TRBJ2-3, with D unclear. CDR3 size: 12 residues. The V gene's germline CDR1 is MNHEY and CDR2 SMNVEV (reference sequence). V was clipped by 6 bases and J by 5 bases, with 9 bases between them. The CDR3 bases are TGTGCCAGCAGCACCTGGGGAGATACGCAGTATTTT. Residues: CASSTWGDTQYF.

This rearrangement joins TRBV12-5 to TRBJ2-2; D is ambiguous. The CDR3 consists of 11 residues. Germline V lookup: CDR1 LGHNT, CDR2 FRNRAP. V lost 5 bases to trimming and J lost 2 bases, with 0 bases between them. CDR3 sequence (DNA): TGTGCTAGTGGTAACACCGGGGAGCTGTTTTTT. Protein sequence: CASGNTGELFF.

In this sample, this clone turned up once. This chain uses TRBV7-9 with TRBJ2-7; 7 nucleotides line up with TRBD1. This CDR3 region has 16 residues. Germline loops: CDR1 SEHNR, CDR2 FQNEAQ (reference sequence). V lost 5 bases and J lost 0; bases outside the gene matches: 10. CDR3 sequence reads: CASSPARDRSSYEQYF. CDR3 coding DNA: TGTGCCAGCAGCCCCGCCCGGGACAGAAGCTCCTACGAGCAGTACTTC. The full variable domain, its missing parts supplied by reference TRBV7-9 and TRBJ2-7, is DTGVSQNPRHKITKRGQNVTFRCDPISEHNRLYWYRQTLGQGPEFLTYFQNEAQLEKSRLLSDRFSAERPKGSFSTLEIQRTEQGDSAMYLCASSPARDRSSYEQYFGPGTRLTVT.

The V and J genes are TRBV5-4 and TRBJ2-7; D perhaps matches TRBD2 (5 bases). CDR1 and CDR2 (germline): SGHNT, YYREEE (reference sequence). Trimming took 3 bases from V and 5 from J, leaving 18 bases between them. The CDR3 totals 15 residues. In DNA, the CDR3 is TGTGCCAGCAGCTCGACTTCACTAGTCACGGACGAGCAGTACTTC. Amino acids: CASSSTSLVTDEQYF.

J is TRBJ2-1 and V is TRBV7-8; D tentatively fits TRBD1 or TRBD2 (5 bases each). The CDR3 extends over 15 amino acids. Trimming shortened V by 2 bases and J by 0 bases, and 8 bases separated the two germline ends. Germline loops: CDR1 SGHVS, CDR2 FQNEAQ. CDR3 nucleotide sequence: TGTGCCAGCAGCTTAACAGGACTCTCCTACAATGAGCAGTTCTTC. The encoded protein is CASSLTGLSYNEQFF.

The rearrangement uses TRBV11-2 and TRBJ2-2; D unclear. Trimming took off 6 bases at V and 4 bases at J, with 6 bases between the two ends. CDR3 size: 12 residues. The germline V gene encodes CDR1 SGHAT and CDR2 FQNNGV. The CDR3 nucleotides read TGTGCCAGCAGTTCAGCCACCGGGGAGCTGTTTTTT. Amino acid sequence: CASSSATGELFF.

The rearrangement links TRBV18 to TRBJ2-7; no reliable D call. CDR1 and CDR2 from the germline V gene are KGHSH and LQKENI. Trimming pared 0 bases from V and 5 bases from J, leaving 5 bases between. The CDR3 consists of 12 residues. CDR3 protein: CASSPPTNEQYF. The CDR3 coding sequence is TGTGCCAGCTCACCACCTACTAACGAGCAGTACTTC.

J is TRBJ2-5 and V is TRBV11-2; D tentatively reads TRBD1 or TRBD2 (6 bases each). The CDR3 loop spans 14 amino acids. CDR1 is SGHAT and CDR2 is FQNNGV in the germline V gene. V was pared by 5 bases and J by 4 bases, with 14 bases between. The CDR3 DNA reads TGTGCCAGCAGCCCGACGGGGGCAGGAGAGACCCAGTACTTC. This translates into CASSPTGAGETQYF. The variable domain in full, with the rest retrieved from reference TRBV11-2 and TRBJ2-5, is EAGVAQSPRYKIIEKRQSVAFWCNPISGHATLYWYQQILGQGPKLLIQFQNNGVVDDSQLPKDRFSAERLKGVDSTLKIQPAKLEDSAVYLCASSPTGAGETQYFGPGTRLLVL.

This chain connects TRBV29-1 to TRBJ1-2; D gene ambiguous. In germline, CDR1 is SQVTM, CDR2 ANQGSEA. There are 12 residues in the CDR3. This CDR3 is CTGLGENYGYTF. The DNA of the CDR3 is TGCACCGGCCTTGGAGAAAACTATGGCTACACCTTC.

The chain combines TRBV5-8 with TRBJ2-7; 8 bases line up with TRBD1. Germline assignment: CDR1 SGHTS and CDR2 YDEGEE. The CDR3 spans 15 residues. The V gene end was trimmed by 2 bases and the J gene end by 2 bases; junction bases not matched to a gene: 6. The CDR3 DNA reads TGTGCCAGCAGCTTTCTCCAGGGGGCTGCCTACGAGCAGTACTTC. This gives the protein CASSFLQGAAYEQYF.

The rearrangement uses TRBV7-8 and TRBJ1-5; the match to TRBD1 covers 7 bases. The CDR3 is made up of 17 amino acids. Looked up from germline, CDR1 is SGHVS and CDR2 is FQNEAQ. V was clipped by 1 base and J by 6 bases; unmatched bases: 12. Here the CDR3 reads CASSLVGGRGLGQPQHF. DNA for the CDR3: TGTGCCAGCAGCTTAGTCGGTGGGAGGGGGCTGGGTCAGCCCCAGCATTTT.

The rearrangement links TRBV29-1 to TRBJ2-1, with a weak D call TRBD2 (6 bases). The V end was cut by 8 bases, the J end by 0 bases, with 14 bases between. This CDR3 region has 14 residues. Germline CDR1 and CDR2: SQVTM and ANQGSEA. As DNA, the CDR3 is TGCAGCTTCGACCGGGAGAGCTCCTACAATGAGCAGTTCTTC. Protein: CSFDRESSYNEQFF.